This T cell receptor beta chain was observed in a study of cytomegalovirus exposure and HLA in healthy donors. Study-wide findings and caveats: With high specificity and sensitivity, the classifier reportedly diagnosed cytomegalovirus status. The authors later found TCR association rates varying by HLA locus, with DRB1 most and HLA-C fewest. Common viral pathogens were later found to be apparently linked to several of the most significant clusters.

PCR amplification relied on 60 Vbeta primers (plus 13 Jbeta primers). Clones were read by immunoSEQ multiplex PCR, and TCRdb kept only the in-frame ones, dropping some. The sample gives about 300,000 clones, approximately 90% of which show up once; roughly 4% is in the top ten. With respect to this clone: Its specificity is unknown.

Unmatched junction bases numbered 1, after V lost 3 bases and J lost 1 base. In germline, CDR1 is MDHEN, CDR2 SYDVKM. This CDR3 is built from 14 residues. The sample comprised PBMCs. This chain links TRBV28 with TRBJ2-5, with TRBD1 matching over 8 bases. The clonotype was recovered from a man aged 35 to 55 in good health and CMV-seropositive. Here the CDR3 reads CASSFQGAQETQYF. In DNA form, the CDR3 reads TGTGCCAGCAGTTTTCAGGGGGCCCAAGAGACCCAGTACTTC. The whole variable domain, remainder taken from reference TRBV28 and TRBJ2-5, is DVKVTQSSRYLVKRTGEKVFLECVQDMDHENMFWYRQDPGLGLRLIYFSYDVKMKEKGDIPEGYSVSREKKERFSLILESASTNQTSMYLCASSFQGAQETQYFGPGTRLLVL.